A selection of T cell receptor beta chains follows, all from one sample in a study of regulatory T cells in long-lasting Graves disease. TCRdb called the multiplex PCR reads again in MiXCR, with one record for every CDR3 protein. The table lists 350,000 to 550,000 distinct CDR3 sequences, about 15% of them singletons, with 20% to 25% in the top ten. These data were also reused for a study on T cells in Graves' hyperthyroidism and ophthalmopathy.

Sequenced here: peripheral blood mononuclear cells (PBMCs), sampled at new diagnosis, from a patient treated with antithyroid drugs. The receptor source for this set is a woman aged 18-35 years with Graves disease. Each CDR3 is given with its conserved first and last residue. The D gene is left open where the match is weak. Some rows have no size entry. The others give once, few or many, or a class for an expanded clone.

clone size,J gene,V gene,D gene,CDR3 length,CDR3 DNA,CDR3 protein
many,TRBJ2-7,TRBV2,.,13,TGTGCCAGCACCATCGGGGGGCTTGGGGAGCAGTACTTC,CASTIGGLGEQYF
many,TRBJ1-1,TRBV20-1,.,12,TGCAGTGCGGGGGACCGATACACTGAAGCTTTCTTT,CSAGDRYTEAFF
few,TRBJ2-2,TRBV18,.,17,TGTGCCAGCTCACCCCCCACTAGTTCGGCGAACACCGGGGAGCTGTTTTTT,CASSPPTSSANTGELFF
few,TRBJ1-4,TRBV28,TRBD1,15,TGTGCCAGCAGTCCGACAGGGGGGACTAATGAAAAACTGTTTTTT,CASSPTGGTNEKLFF
few,TRBJ1-2,TRBV20-1,.,14,TGCAGTGCTAGTATCGACAGCCGTTCGGGTGGCTACACCTTC,CSASIDSRSGGYTF
.,TRBJ2-7,TRBV19,.,13,TGTGCCAGTAGTACGTTTGGCAGAAACGAGCAGTACTTC,CASSTFGRNEQYF
many,TRBJ2-1,TRBV28,TRBD1,18,TGTGCCAGCAGTTTACAGGGGGCGGCGGCGGGACCGCGCAATGAGCAGTTCTTC,CASSLQGAAAGPRNEQFF
.,TRBJ2-3,TRBV29-1,.,12,TGCAGCAACCTTGGGGTGGAGGATACGCAGTATTTT,CSNLGVEDTQYF
many,TRBJ2-5,TRBV14,.,13,TGTGCCAGCAGCCAAGAATTGGGAGAGACCCAGTACTTC,CASSQELGETQYF
many,TRBJ2-1,TRBV7-3,TRBD2,17,TGTGCCAGCAGCCCCCAAACTAGCGGGAGAGGTTACAATGAGCAGTTCTTC,CASSPQTSGRGYNEQFF
.,TRBJ2-2,TRBV2,TRBD2,15,TGTGCCAGCACCGGACTAGCGGGACACACCGGGGAGCTGTTTTTT,CASTGLAGHTGELFF
many,TRBJ1-1,TRBV7-2,.,15,TGTGCCAGCAGCTTAGAGGTACTCCGAACCACTGAAGCTTTCTTT,CASSLEVLRTTEAFF
many,TRBJ2-3,TRBV27,.,13,TGTGCCAGCAGTTTAAGAGGGGGAGATACGCAGTATTTT,CASSLRGGDTQYF
once,TRBJ2-5,TRBV7-7,TRBD2,15,TGTGCTAGCAGCTTATACGGGCGGGAGCAAGAGACCCAGTACTTC,CASSLYGREQETQYF
.,TRBJ2-5,TRBV7-9,TRBD2,17,TGTGCCAGCAGCCGGGGACTAGCGGGACCAGGAGGGGAGACCCAGTACTTC,CASSRGLAGPGGETQYF
.,TRBJ2-7,TRBV19,.,16,TGTGCCGGTAGTATAGCCCAGGGATCTTCAGCCTACGAGCAGTACTTC,CAGSIAQGSSAYEQYF
many,TRBJ2-1,TRBV7-2,TRBD1,19,TGTGCCAGCAGCTTAAGGGTAGGGTTGGGACAGAACTCCTACAATGAGCAGTTCTTC,CASSLRVGLGQNSYNEQFF
few,TRBJ1-5,TRBV19,.,15,TGTGCCAGTAGTGACGGCGGCAGGGCCAGTCAGCCCCAGCATTTT,CASSDGGRASQPQHF
few,TRBJ1-5,TRBV6-1,.,17,TGTGCCAGCAGCCATCGGCAGGCGGCCTCTGGTAATCAGCCCCAGCATTTT,CASSHRQAASGNQPQHF
many,TRBJ1-5,TRBV28,TRBD1,15,TGTGCCAGCAGCACCCGGACAGGGCTAAATCAGCCCCAGCATTTT,CASSTRTGLNQPQHF
many,TRBJ2-6,TRBV7-2,.,15,TGTGCCAGCAGCAATTCCAGGGCTGGGGCCAACGTCCTGACTTTC,CASSNSRAGANVLTF
.,TRBJ2-3,TRBV12-3/TRBV12-4,.,14,TGTGCCAGCAGTTCACTGTTCTCGTCAGATACGCAGTATTTT,CASSSLFSSDTQYF
.,TRBJ2-1,TRBV6-1,TRBD2,14,TGTGCCAGCAGGGCTGCGGGAGGGCCCGATGAGCAGTTCTTC,CASRAAGGPDEQFF
many,TRBJ2-5,TRBV28,TRBD1,15,TGTGCCAGCAGTCGAGGCAGGGGGAAAGCGGAGACCCAGTACTTC,CASSRGRGKAETQYF
many,TRBJ2-7,TRBV3-1,.,14,TGTGCCAGCAGCCAAGAGCTCTTACCCTACGAGCAGTACTTC,CASSQELLPYEQYF
.,TRBJ2-3,TRBV6-2/TRBV6-3,TRBD2,15,TGTGCCAGCACCTCTAGCGGGATTAGCACAGATACGCAGTATTTT,CASTSSGISTDTQYF
few,TRBJ2-2,TRBV7-8,.,15,TGTGCCAGCAGCTTAGAGGCGGGGGCGCCCGGGGAGCTGTTTTTT,CASSLEAGAPGELFF
few,TRBJ2-3,TRBV6-2/TRBV6-3,TRBD2,16,TGTGCCAGCAGTCCGACTAGCGGGCCGAGCACAGATACGCAGTATTTT,CASSPTSGPSTDTQYF
many,TRBJ1-1,TRBV3-1,.,13,TGTGCCAGCAGCCAAGATTGGCGCACTGAAGCTTTCTTT,CASSQDWRTEAFF
.,TRBJ2-1,TRBV7-9,.,12,TGTGCCAGCAGCTTAGGCCCGAATGAAGGGCTCTTC,CASSLGPNEGLF
few,TRBJ1-3,TRBV14,.,16,TGTGCCAGCAGCCAAGTGGGGATTAGCTCTGGAAACACCATATATTTT,CASSQVGISSGNTIYF
few,TRBJ2-1,TRBV3-1,.,15,TGTGCCAGCAGCCGCCCGGGACGGGCTATTAATGAGCAGTTCTTC,CASSRPGRAINEQFF
.,TRBJ2-3,TRBV4-3,.,15,TGCGCCAGCAGCCAAGGAGGGCTCGGCACAGATACGCAGTATTTT,CASSQGGLGTDTQYF
many,TRBJ2-1,TRBV12-3/TRBV12-4,.,12,TGTGCCAGCAGAACCCGCCGCAATGAGCAGTTCTTC,CASRTRRNEQFF
.,TRBJ1-1,TRBV28,TRBD1,13,TGTGCCAGCAGTTTATGGGGGACAGGGCAAGCTTTCTTT,CASSLWGTGQAFF
many,TRBJ2-1,TRBV28,.,12,TGTGCCAGCACCACCCCGCCCAATGAGCAGTTCTTC,CASTTPPNEQFF
.,TRBJ1-4,TRBV19,.,14,TGTGCCAGTGGGTCGCAGACGGGGTCGGAAAAACTGTTTTTT,CASGSQTGSEKLFF
.,TRBJ1-6,TRBV19,.,14,TGTGCCAGTAGTATTTCAGGGAGTTGGGACACCCTCCACTTT,CASSISGSWDTLHF
many,TRBJ2-3,TRBV24-1,.,14,TGTGCCACCAGTGTAGCGACCAACACAGATACGCAGTATTTT,CATSVATNTDTQYF
few,TRBJ2-5,TRBV7-9,.,12,TGTGCCAGCAGTCATGTAGGGGAGACCCAGTACTTC,CASSHVGETQYF
.,TRBJ2-7,TRBV29-1,TRBD1,13,TGCAGCGTCCGGGACAGGGACTTCAGCGAGCAGTACTTC,CSVRDRDFSEQYF
.,TRBJ2-1,TRBV18,.,13,TGTGCCAGCTCACCACCTGCTAACAATGAGCAGTTCTTC,CASSPPANNEQFF
many,TRBJ2-5,TRBV11-1,.,12,TGTGCCAGCAAAGGGTATATGGAGACCCAGTACTTC,CASKGYMETQYF
.,TRBJ2-3,TRBV6-2/TRBV6-3,TRBD2,15,TGTGCCAGCAGGCTAGCGGGAGGGCAGGGAGATACGCAGTATTTT,CASRLAGGQGDTQYF
few,TRBJ2-7,TRBV10-3,TRBD1,16,TGTGCCATCAGAAACACCGGGACAGGGAGCTCCTACGAGCAGTACTTC,CAIRNTGTGSSYEQYF
.,TRBJ2-3,TRBV7-8,TRBD2,15,TGTGCCAGCGGGGGTGGGGGGACTAGCGCAGATACGCAGTATTTT,CASGGGGTSADTQYF
.,TRBJ1-5,TRBV3-1,.,14,TGTGCCAGCAGCCAAGGGACAGTTAATCAGCCCCAGCATTTT,CASSQGTVNQPQHF
many,TRBJ2-1,TRBV12-3/TRBV12-4,TRBD2,15,TGTGCCAGCAGTTTCGGACTAGCGGGGGGGCATGAGCAGTTCTTC,CASSFGLAGGHEQFF